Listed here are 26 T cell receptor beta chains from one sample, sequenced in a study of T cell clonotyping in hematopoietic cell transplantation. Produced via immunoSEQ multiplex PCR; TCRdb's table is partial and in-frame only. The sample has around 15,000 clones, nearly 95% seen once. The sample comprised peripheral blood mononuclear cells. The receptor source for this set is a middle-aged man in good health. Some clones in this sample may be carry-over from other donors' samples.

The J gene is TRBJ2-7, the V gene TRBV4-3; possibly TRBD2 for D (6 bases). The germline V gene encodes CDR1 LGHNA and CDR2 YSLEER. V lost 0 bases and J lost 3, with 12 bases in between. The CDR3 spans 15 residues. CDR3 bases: TGCGCCAGCAGCCAAGATCTAGGGACTCTCTACGAGCAGTACTTC. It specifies CASSQDLGTLYEQYF.

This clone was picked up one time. CDR3 in amino acids: CASSSRTGEQYF. The CDR3 DNA reads as TGTGCCAGCAGCTCAAGGACAGGCGAGCAGTACTTC. The chain links TRBV11-2 to TRBJ2-7; 7 positions agree with TRBD1. The CDR3 spans 12 residues. Germline values: CDR1 SGHAT, CDR2 FQNNGV. The ends lost 4 bases at V and 6 bases at J; junction bases unmatched: 3. Variable domain in full (rest from reference TRBV11-2 and TRBJ2-7): EAGVAQSPRYKIIEKRQSVAFWCNPISGHATLYWYQQILGQGPKLLIQFQNNGVVDDSQLPKDRFSAERLKGVDSTLKIQPAKLEDSAVYLCASSSRTGEQYFGPGTRLTVT.

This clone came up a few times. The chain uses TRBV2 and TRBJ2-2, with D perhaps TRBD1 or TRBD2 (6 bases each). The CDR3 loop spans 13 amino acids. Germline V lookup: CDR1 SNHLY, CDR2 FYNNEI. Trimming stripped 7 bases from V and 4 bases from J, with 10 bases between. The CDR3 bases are TGTGCCAGCATCGGGGGCTTCACCGGGGAGCTGTTTTTT. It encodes CASIGGFTGELFF.

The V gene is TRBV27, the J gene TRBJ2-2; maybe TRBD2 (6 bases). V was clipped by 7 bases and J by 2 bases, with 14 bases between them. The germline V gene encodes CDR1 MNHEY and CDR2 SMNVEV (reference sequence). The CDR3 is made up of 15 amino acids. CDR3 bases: TGTGCCAGCACCCCCGGGAGCCCCAACACCGGGGAGCTGTTTTTT. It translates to CASTPGSPNTGELFF.

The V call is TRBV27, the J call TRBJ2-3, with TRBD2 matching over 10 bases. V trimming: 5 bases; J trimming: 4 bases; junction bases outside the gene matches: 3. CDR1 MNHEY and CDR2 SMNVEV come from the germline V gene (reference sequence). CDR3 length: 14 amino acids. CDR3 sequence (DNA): TGTGCCAGCAGTAGCGGGAGGGATTCAGATACGCAGTATTTT. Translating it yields CASSSGRDSDTQYF.

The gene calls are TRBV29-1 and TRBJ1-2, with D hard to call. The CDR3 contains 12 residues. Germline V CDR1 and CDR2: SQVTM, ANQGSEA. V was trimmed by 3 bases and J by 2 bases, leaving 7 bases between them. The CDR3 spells CSVEMGNYGYTF. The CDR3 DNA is TGCAGCGTTGAGATGGGAAACTATGGCTACACCTTC.

CDR3 protein: CASSLAIQGSCEQYF. In DNA, the CDR3 is TGCGCCAGCAGCTTGGCCATACAGGGTAGCTGCGAGCAGTACTTC. The chain has TRBV5-1 and TRBJ2-7, with D maybe TRBD1 (6 bases). Germline-derived CDR1 and CDR2 are SGHRS and YFSETQ. Deletions cut 0 bases from V and 6 bases from J, with 16 bases between. CDR3 length equals 15 residues.

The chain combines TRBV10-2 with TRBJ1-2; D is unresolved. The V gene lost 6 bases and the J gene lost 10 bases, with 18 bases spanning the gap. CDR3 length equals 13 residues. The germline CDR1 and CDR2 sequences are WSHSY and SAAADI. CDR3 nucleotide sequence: TGCGCCAGCAGCCAACTCCTAGCTGGGGACTACACCTTC. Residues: CASSQLLAGDYTF.

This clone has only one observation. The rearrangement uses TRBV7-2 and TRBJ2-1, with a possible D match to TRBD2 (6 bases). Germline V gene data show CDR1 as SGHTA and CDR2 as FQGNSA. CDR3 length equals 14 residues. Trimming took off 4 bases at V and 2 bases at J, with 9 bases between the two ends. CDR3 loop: CASSYSGPYNEQFF. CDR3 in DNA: TGTGCCAGCAGCTATAGCGGACCCTACAATGAGCAGTTCTTC.

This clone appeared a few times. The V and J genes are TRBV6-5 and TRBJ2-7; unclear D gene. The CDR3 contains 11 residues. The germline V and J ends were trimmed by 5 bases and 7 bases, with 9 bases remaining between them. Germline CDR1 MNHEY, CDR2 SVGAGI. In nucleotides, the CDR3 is TGTGCCAGCAGTACCCGGACGGAGCAGTACTTC. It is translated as CASSTRTEQYF.

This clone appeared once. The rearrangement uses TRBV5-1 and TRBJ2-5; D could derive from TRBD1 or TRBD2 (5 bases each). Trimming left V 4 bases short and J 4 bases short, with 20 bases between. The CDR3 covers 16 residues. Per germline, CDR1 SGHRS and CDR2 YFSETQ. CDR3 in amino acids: CASSPPVGTLGETQYF. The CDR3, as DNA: TGCGCCAGCAGCCCCCCAGTAGGGACCTTGGGAGAGACCCAGTACTTC.

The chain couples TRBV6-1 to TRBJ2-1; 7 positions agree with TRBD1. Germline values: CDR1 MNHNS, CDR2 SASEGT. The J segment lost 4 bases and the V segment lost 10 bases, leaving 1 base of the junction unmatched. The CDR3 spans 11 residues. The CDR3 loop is CATTGYNEQFF. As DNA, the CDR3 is TGTGCCACGACAGGGTACAATGAGCAGTTCTTC.

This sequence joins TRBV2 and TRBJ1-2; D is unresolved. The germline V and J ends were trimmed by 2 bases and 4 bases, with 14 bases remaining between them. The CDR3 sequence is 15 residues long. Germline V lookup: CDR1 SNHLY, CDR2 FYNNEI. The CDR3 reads CASSERRSSSYGYTF. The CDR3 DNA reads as TGTGCCAGCAGTGAAAGGCGGAGTTCGTCCTATGGCTACACCTTC.

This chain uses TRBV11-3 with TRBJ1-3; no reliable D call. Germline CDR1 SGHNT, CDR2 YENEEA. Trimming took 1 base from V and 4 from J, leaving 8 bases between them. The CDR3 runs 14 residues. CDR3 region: CASSLGGYGNTIYF. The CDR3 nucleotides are TGTGCCAGCAGCTTAGGAGGGTACGGAAACACCATATATTTT.

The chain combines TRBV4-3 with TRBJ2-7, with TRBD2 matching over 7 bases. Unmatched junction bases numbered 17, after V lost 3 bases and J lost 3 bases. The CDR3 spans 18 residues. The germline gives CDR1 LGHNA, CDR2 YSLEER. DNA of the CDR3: TGCGCCAGCAGCCACGAGCCACTCGGCGGGGCTAGCGGCTACGAGCAGTACTTC. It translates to CASSHEPLGGASGYEQYF.

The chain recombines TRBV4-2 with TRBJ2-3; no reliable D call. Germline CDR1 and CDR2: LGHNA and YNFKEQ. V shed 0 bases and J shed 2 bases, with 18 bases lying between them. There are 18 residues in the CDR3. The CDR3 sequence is CASSQDPPVDEATDTQYF. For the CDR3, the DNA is TGTGCCAGCAGCCAAGACCCGCCGGTGGATGAGGCCACAGATACGCAGTATTTT.

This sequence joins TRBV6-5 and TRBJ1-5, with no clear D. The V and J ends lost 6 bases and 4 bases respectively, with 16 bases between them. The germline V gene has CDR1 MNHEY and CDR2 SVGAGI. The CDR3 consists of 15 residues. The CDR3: CASRGLGGGNQPQHF. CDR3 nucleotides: TGTGCCAGCAGGGGCTTGGGAGGAGGAAATCAGCCCCAGCATTTT.

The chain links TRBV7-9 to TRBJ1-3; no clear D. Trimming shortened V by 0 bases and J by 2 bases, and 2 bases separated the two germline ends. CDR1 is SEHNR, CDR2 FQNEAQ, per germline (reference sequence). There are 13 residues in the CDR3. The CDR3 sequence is CASSLAAGNTIYF. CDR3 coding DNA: TGTGCCAGCAGCTTAGCAGCTGGAAACACCATATATTTT.

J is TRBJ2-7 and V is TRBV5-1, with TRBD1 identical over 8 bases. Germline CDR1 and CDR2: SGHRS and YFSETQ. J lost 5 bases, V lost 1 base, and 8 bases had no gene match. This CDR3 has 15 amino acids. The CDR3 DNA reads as TGCGCCAGCAGCTTGAAGACAGGGGCGATCCACGAGCAGTACTTC. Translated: CASSLKTGAIHEQYF.

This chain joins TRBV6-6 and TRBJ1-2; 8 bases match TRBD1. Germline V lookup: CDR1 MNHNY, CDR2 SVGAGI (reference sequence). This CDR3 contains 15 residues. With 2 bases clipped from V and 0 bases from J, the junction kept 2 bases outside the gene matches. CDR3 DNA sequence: TGTGCCAGCAGTTACGCGACAGGGGCTAACTATGGCTACACCTTC. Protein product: CASSYATGANYGYTF.

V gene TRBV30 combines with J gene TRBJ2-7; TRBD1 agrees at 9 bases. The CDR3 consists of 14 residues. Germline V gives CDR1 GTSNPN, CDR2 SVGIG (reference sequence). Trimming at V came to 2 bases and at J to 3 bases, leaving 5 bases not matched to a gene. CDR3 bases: TGTGCCTGGAGTACGGGACAGGGACACTACGAGCAGTACTTC. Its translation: CAWSTGQGHYEQYF.

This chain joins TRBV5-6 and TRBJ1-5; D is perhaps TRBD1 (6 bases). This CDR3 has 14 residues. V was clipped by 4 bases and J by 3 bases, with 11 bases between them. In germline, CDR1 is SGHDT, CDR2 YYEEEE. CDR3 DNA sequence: TGTGCCAGCAGCGGGGGCGGGTACAATCAGCCCCAGCATTTT. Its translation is CASSGGGYNQPQHF.

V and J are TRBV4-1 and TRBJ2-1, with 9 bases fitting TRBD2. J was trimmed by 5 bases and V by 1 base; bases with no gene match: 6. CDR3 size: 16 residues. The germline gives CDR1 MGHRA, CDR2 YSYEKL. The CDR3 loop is CASSQGGLAGNNEQFF. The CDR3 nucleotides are TGCGCCAGCAGCCAAGGGGGGCTAGCGGGGAACAATGAGCAGTTCTTC.

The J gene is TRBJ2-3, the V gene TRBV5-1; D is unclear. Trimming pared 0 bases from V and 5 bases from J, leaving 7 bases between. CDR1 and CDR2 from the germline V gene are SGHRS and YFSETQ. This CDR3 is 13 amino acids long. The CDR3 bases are TGCGCCAGCAGCTTGGCCATACAAGATACGCAGTATTTT. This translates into CASSLAIQDTQYF.

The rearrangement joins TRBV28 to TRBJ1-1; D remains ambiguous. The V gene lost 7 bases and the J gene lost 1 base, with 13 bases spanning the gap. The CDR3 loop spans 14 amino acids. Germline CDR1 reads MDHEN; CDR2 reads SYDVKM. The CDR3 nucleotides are TGTGCCAGCACCTTAATGCGGGGGAACACTGAAGCTTTCTTT. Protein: CASTLMRGNTEAFF.

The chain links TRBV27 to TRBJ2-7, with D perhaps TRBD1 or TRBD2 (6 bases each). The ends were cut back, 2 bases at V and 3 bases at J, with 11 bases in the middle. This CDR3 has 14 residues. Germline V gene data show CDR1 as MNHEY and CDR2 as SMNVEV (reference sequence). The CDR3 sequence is CASSLGGLGYEQYF. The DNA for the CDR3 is TGTGCCAGCAGTTTAGGGGGGCTTGGCTACGAGCAGTACTTC.